This T cell receptor beta chain was sequenced for a study of shared clonotypes between healthy human individuals. Each replicate PCR on the sorted subsets used about 220 ng DNA (roughly 27,000 T cell genomes). Data came from immunoSEQ multiplex PCR; TCRdb stores just in-frame clones and leaves some out. The repertoire holds some 2.1 million clones, with around 95% as singletons. The TCR comes from a man younger than 35 in good health. Sequencing was carried out using naive CD4+ T cells sorted from blood. Subset reported: CD45RA+ positively selected.

The CDR3 loop reads CASSVTHRGPNTGELFF. In DNA, the CDR3 is TGTGCCAGCAGCGTGACCCACAGGGGACCGAACACCGGGGAGCTGTTTTTT. The chain combines TRBV9 with TRBJ2-2; 7 positions agree with TRBD1. Unmatched junction bases numbered 7, after V lost 2 bases and J lost 0 bases. The germline V gene has CDR1 SGDLS and CDR2 YYNGEE. The CDR3 is 17 amino acids.